This T cell receptor beta chain is from a study of identical twins. Findings and limits, study-wide: Without tracking the same donors, conclusions rested on cross-sectional statistical analysis.

Trimming took 6 bases from V and 1 from J, leaving 18 bases between them. The germline V gene has CDR1 SQVTM and CDR2 ANQGSEA. The CDR3 runs to 16 residues. As regards this clonotype: Its antigen is still unknown.

TCRdb independently ran MiXCR on the 5' RACE reads; one entry per CDR3 protein. Counted here are approximately 590,000 distinct CDR3 sequences, nearly 10% occurring once; the ten biggest clones make up 2.5% to 3.5%. Only healthy Caucasians were enrolled as donors. The data also belong to a second study, concerning yellow fever vaccine responses in identical twins.

This chain uses TRBV29-1 with TRBJ2-2; tentatively, D is TRBD1 or TRBD2 (5 bases each). Sequenced input: PBMCs. The receptor comes from a woman under 30 in good health. In DNA, the CDR3 is TGCAGCGTCCTTCATACCGGGACCGAGAACACCGGGGAGCTGTTTTTT. It specifies CSVLHTGTENTGELFF.